Listed here is a single T cell receptor (beta chain). The CDR3 runs 15 residues. The germline V gene has CDR1 SGHDT and CDR2 YYEEEE. Trimming took 2 bases from V and 4 from J, leaving 14 bases between them. Repertoires were generated with immunoSEQ multiplex PCR, while TCRdb's copy carries only in-frame clones and drops some. The sample holds tens of thousands of clones; more than 80% are singletons and the top ten take approximately 4.6%. The data are from a study of blood T cell repertoires in COVID-19. For the study at large: The origin of the acute and convalescent COVID-19 samples was the United States, Italy and Spain. T cells, B-cell-depleted T cells, or PBMCs provided the cDNA or gDNA that served as material.

The sample taken for sequencing was peripheral blood. This TCR was sampled from an elderly man with acute or convalescent COVID-19. V usage is TRBV5-6 and J usage is TRBJ2-3; possible D gene TRBD1, 5 bases. The CDR3 loop reads CASSLSSRDPDTQYF. CDR3 coding DNA: TGTGCCAGCAGCTTATCGTCCAGGGATCCAGATACGCAGTATTTT.